The next 27 T cell receptor beta chains were all read from a single sample in a study of CD8 T cells in ankylosing spondylitis. TCRdb ran MiXCR on the 5' RACE reads and lists one entry per CDR3 protein. The sample yields about 320,000 distinct CDR3 sequences, around 10% seen once. Material for sequencing was blood, either unsorted or a sorted T cell fraction (not recorded which). The receptors were gathered from a female donor with ankylosing spondylitis or in good health (not recorded which).

Only one count was recorded for this clonotype. This sequence may be a read error, since a much larger clone differs from it by one base. The rearrangement links TRBV20-1 to TRBJ2-7, with D perhaps matching TRBD2 (5 bases). The CDR3 is made up of 12 amino acids. CDR1 and CDR2 (germline): DFQATT, SNEGSKA (reference sequence). The DNA of the CDR3 is TGCAGTGCTACTGCTAGCTCCCACGAGCAGTACTTC. Translation: CSATASSHEQYF.

This clonotype was detected only a few times. This rearrangement joins TRBV27 to TRBJ1-5, with a possible D match to TRBD1 (6 bases). This CDR3 spans 15 amino acids. CDR1 is MNHEY, CDR2 SMNVEV, per germline (reference sequence). V was pared by 3 bases and J by 1 base, with 10 bases between. The CDR3 region has the DNA TGTGCCAGCAGTTTCGACAGGAAGAGCAATCAGCCCCAGCATTTT. Amino acid sequence: CASSFDRKSNQPQHF.

Many counts were recorded for this clonotype. This chain connects TRBV12-3 or TRBV12-4 to TRBJ1-5; D not certain. This CDR3 is built from 12 residues. V shed 1 base and J shed 6 bases, with 4 bases lying between them. The DNA for the CDR3 is TGTGCCAGCAGTTTAGGGGGTCAGCCCCAGCATTTT. Translation gives CASSLGGQPQHF.

This chain uses TRBV7-8 with TRBJ2-7, with TRBD1 matching 9 bases. CDR1 and CDR2 from the germline V gene are SGHVS and FQNEAQ. There are 15 residues in the CDR3. The V and J ends lost 4 bases and 2 bases, in that order; junction bases with no gene match: 6. The CDR3 protein is CASSSYGTGPYEQYF. For the CDR3, the DNA is TGTGCCAGCAGCTCATACGGGACAGGGCCCTACGAGCAGTACTTC.

The chain couples TRBV14 to TRBJ2-1; 9 nucleotides agree with TRBD1. The CDR3 has 16 amino acids. CDR1 is SGHDN, CDR2 FVKESK, per germline. The junction had 8 bases not matched to a gene; V was cut back by 4 bases and J by 4 bases. CDR3: CASSRTGDKIYNEQFF. Here the CDR3 DNA reads TGTGCCAGCAGCCGGACAGGGGATAAGATTTACAATGAGCAGTTCTTC.

This sequence joins TRBV18 and TRBJ2-3; 7 nucleotides line up with TRBD1. Germline CDR1 reads KGHSH; CDR2 reads LQKENI. With V trimmed by 6 bases and J by 10 bases, 7 bases remained unmatched. This CDR3 spans 12 amino acids. The chain's CDR3 is CASSTGNEAQYF. CDR3 DNA sequence: TGTGCCAGCTCGACAGGGAATGAAGCGCAGTATTTT.

This clonotype was counted many times. The chain joins TRBV7-9 to TRBJ1-1; 8 bases align to TRBD1. The CDR3 is 16 amino acids. The V gene's germline CDR1 is SEHNR and CDR2 FQNEAQ (reference sequence). V shed 3 bases and J 1 base; nucleotides not matched to a gene: 7. The CDR3 DNA is TGTGCCAGCAGCTTTCGACAGGGGTTGGGGAACACTGAAGCTTTCTTT. This translates into CASSFRQGLGNTEAFF.

This clonotype has ten or more counts. Relative to the germline gene, one junction end is altered; a read error may explain this. This rearrangement joins TRBV5-1 to TRBJ2-5; D call uncertain. The length of the CDR3 is 12 residues. The germline V gene has CDR1 SGHRS and CDR2 YFSETQ. The CDR3: CASSLLQETQYF. CDR3 in DNA: TGTGCCAGCAGCCTCTTACAAGAGACCCAGTACTTC.

This clonotype has just a few counts. V usage is TRBV28 and J usage is TRBJ2-5; 7 bases are shared with TRBD1. J was trimmed by 4 bases and V by 7 bases; bases with no gene match: 9. From germline, CDR1 is MDHEN and CDR2 SYDVKM. CDR3 size: 14 residues. Here the CDR3 DNA reads TGTGCCAGCACCTACCAGGACAGGAGAGAGACCCAGTACTTC. This gives the protein CASTYQDRRETQYF.

This clonotype has at least ten counts. This chain links TRBV3-1 with TRBJ2-7, with D perhaps matching TRBD1 (5 bases). The ends were cut back, 4 bases at V and 2 bases at J, with 15 bases in the middle. The CDR3 is made up of 15 amino acids. In germline, CDR1 is LGHDT, CDR2 YNNKEL (reference sequence). The CDR3 loop is CASSPQVTTAYEQYF. As DNA, the CDR3 is TGTGCCAGCAGCCCACAGGTTACAACCGCCTACGAGCAGTACTTC.

The genes are TRBV7-9 and TRBJ2-5, with TRBD1 identical over 10 bases. Trimming cost V 10 bases and J 4 bases; bases outside gene matches: 9. Germline V gene lookup returns CDR1 SEHNR and CDR2 FQNEAQ (reference sequence). The CDR3 covers 14 residues. This chain's CDR3 is CAIQTGGLGETQYF. The CDR3 DNA reads as TGTGCCATCCAGACAGGGGGCCTGGGAGAGACCCAGTACTTC.

This clonotype was seen more than once but under ten times. This rearrangement joins TRBV7-9 to TRBJ1-5; weak D call: TRBD1 (5 bases). This CDR3 contains 16 residues. Trimming shortened V by 6 bases and J by 0 bases, and 15 bases separated the two germline ends. Germline assignment: CDR1 SEHNR and CDR2 FQNEAQ (reference sequence). CDR3 amino acids: CASSPASGYSNQPQHF. As DNA, the CDR3 is TGTGCCAGCAGTCCTGCGTCAGGGTATAGCAATCAGCCCCAGCATTTT. The full variable domain, in which reference TRBV7-9 and TRBJ1-5 provide the parts outside the CDR3, is DTGVSQNPRHKITKRGQNVTFRCDPISEHNRLYWYRQTLGQGPEFLTYFQNEAQLEKSRLLSDRFSAERPKGSFSTLEIQRTEQGDSAMYLCASSPASGYSNQPQHFGDGTRLSIL.

This clonotype was seen ten or more times. CDR3 protein: CASSLSLAGTDTQYF. The CDR3 nucleotides are TGTGCCAGCAGCTTGTCACTAGCTGGAACAGATACGCAGTATTTT. The chain couples TRBV5-8 to TRBJ2-3, with D tentatively TRBD2 (6 bases). Trimming removed 1 base from V and 3 bases from J, with 12 bases in between. Germline V gene data show CDR1 as SGHTS and CDR2 as YDEGEE. CDR3 size: 15 residues.

The sample holds many counts of this clonotype. The rearrangement joins TRBV4-1 to TRBJ1-6; a weak D match, TRBD1 (5 bases). Trimming left V 4 bases short and J 7 bases short, with 14 bases between. The CDR3 is 15 residues long. Germline V gives CDR1 MGHRA, CDR2 YSYEKL. CDR3 nucleotide sequence: TGCGCCAGCAGCCTTGACGGGGGGAGGAATTCACCCCTCCACTTT. Amino acid sequence: CASSLDGGRNSPLHF.

This clonotype was picked up many times. The rearrangement links TRBV9 to TRBJ2-2; no reliable D call. Trimming cost V 5 bases and J 0 bases, with 8 bases left between them. The CDR3 contains 14 residues. Germline CDR1 reads SGDLS; CDR2 reads YYNGEE. This CDR3 reads CASSGRSNTGELFF. CDR3 nucleotides: TGTGCCAGCAGTGGACGGTCGAACACCGGGGAGCTGTTTTTT. Complete variable domain (other parts from reference TRBV9 and TRBJ2-2): DSGVTQTPKHLITATGQRVTLRCSPRSGDLSVYWYQQSLDQGLQFLIQYYNGEERAKGNILERFSAQQFPDLHSELNLSSLELGDSALYFCASSGRSNTGELFFGEGSRLTVL.

The sample holds a few counts of this clonotype. This chain uses TRBV4-2 with TRBJ1-1, with D hard to call. The V gene lost 1 base and the J gene lost 5 bases, with 14 bases spanning the gap. Germline V lookup: CDR1 LGHNA, CDR2 YNFKEQ. The CDR3 loop spans 15 amino acids. In DNA, the CDR3 is TGTGCCAGCAGCCAAGTGAGAGGGTTTGGTACTGAAGCTTTCTTT. Translating it yields CASSQVRGFGTEAFF.

The V gene is TRBV27, the J gene TRBJ1-1, with D tentatively TRBD1 (5 bases). From germline, CDR1 is MNHEY and CDR2 SMNVEV (reference sequence). This CDR3 has 16 amino acids. The germline V and J ends were trimmed by 6 bases and 4 bases, with 21 bases remaining between them. The CDR3: CASSRGPRVLATEAFF. In DNA, the CDR3 is TGTGCCAGCAGCAGAGGCCCCAGGGTTCTGGCCACTGAAGCTTTCTTT.

This clonotype has a count of ten or more. The chain joins TRBV2 to TRBJ2-1; D gene uncertain. Between the trimmed V and J ends, which lost 5 bases and 9 bases, there was a span of 8 bases. This CDR3 contains 11 residues. Looked up from germline, CDR1 is SNHLY and CDR2 is FYNNEI. CDR3 sequence (DNA): TGTGCCAGCAGTCCTTTGGGTGAGCAGTTCTTC. It translates to CASSPLGEQFF.

This clonotype was detected ten times or more. The gene calls are TRBV20-1 and TRBJ2-7; TRBD1 matches at 9 bases. The CDR3 consists of 17 residues. V trimming: 5 bases; J trimming: 2 bases; junction bases outside the gene matches: 16. Germline values: CDR1 DFQATT, CDR2 SNEGSKA (reference sequence). CDR3 loop: CSAGWDRDYGITYEQYF. As DNA, the CDR3 is TGCAGTGCTGGGTGGGACAGGGATTACGGTATCACCTACGAGCAGTACTTC.

This clonotype was seen a few times. The CDR3 nucleotides read TGTGCCAGCAGCCCCGGGGCTAGCGGGGGCACCCTTACGCAGTATTTT. It codes for CASSPGASGGTLTQYF. The rearrangement links TRBV7-9 to TRBJ2-3; 10 bases are a match to TRBD2. The CDR3 contains 16 residues. From germline, CDR1 is SEHNR and CDR2 FQNEAQ (reference sequence). Trimming cost V 5 bases and J 8 bases; bases outside gene matches: 13.

The table lists this clonotype with many counts. V and J are TRBV28 and TRBJ1-5, with 12 positions matching TRBD1. V dropped 5 bases and J dropped 6; count of bases not matched to a gene: 14. Germline loops: CDR1 MDHEN, CDR2 SYDVKM. The CDR3 is 18 amino acids. CDR3: CASSLGTGGEVNIQPQHF. The CDR3 DNA reads as TGTGCCAGCAGTCTCGGGACAGGGGGCGAAGTGAATATTCAGCCCCAGCATTTT. Complete variable domain (other parts from reference TRBV28 and TRBJ1-5): DVKVTQSSRYLVKRTGEKVFLECVQDMDHENMFWYRQDPGLGLRLIYFSYDVKMKEKGDIPEGYSVSREKKERFSLILESASTNQTSMYLCASSLGTGGEVNIQPQHFGDGTRLSIL.

The chain links TRBV7-2 to TRBJ2-2; the match to TRBD2 covers 7 bases. Germline V gene lookup returns CDR1 SGHTA and CDR2 FQGNSA. Trimming at V came to 1 base and at J to 5 bases, leaving 7 bases not matched to a gene. The CDR3 runs 16 residues. The CDR3 bases are TGTGCCAGCAGCTTAGGAGGGAGCGGGAAGACCGGGGAGCTGTTTTTT. Translation: CASSLGGSGKTGELFF. Combining the CDR3 with reference TRBV7-2 and TRBJ2-2 gives the whole variable domain GAGVSQSPSNKVTEKGKDVELRCDPISGHTALYWYRQSLGQGLEFLIYFQGNSAPDKSGLPSDRFSAERTGGSVSTLTIQRTQQEDSAVYLCASSLGGSGKTGELFFGEGSRLTVL.

In its sample, this clonotype was seen many times. The J gene is TRBJ1-4, the V gene TRBV7-2; possible D gene TRBD1, 5 bases. The CDR3 loop spans 15 amino acids. Germline V CDR1 and CDR2: SGHTA, FQGNSA. V was cut by 0 bases and J by 1 base, with 6 bases left in between. The CDR3 nucleotides are TGTGCCAGCAGCTTAGCGAGGGGAACTAATGAAAAACTGTTTTTT. It encodes CASSLARGTNEKLFF.

A word on this clonotype: A much larger clone lies a single base off, so this may be a read error. The chain carries TRBV5-6 and TRBJ2-3; D gene unclear. This CDR3 comprises 11 residues. Germline CDR1 is SGHDT and CDR2 is YYEEEE. This CDR3 reads CTSSHKDTQYF. The CDR3, as DNA: TGTACCAGCAGCCACAAAGATACGCAGTATTTT.

In this sample, this clonotype turned up many times. J is TRBJ2-3 and V is TRBV7-2, with TRBD2 matching 9 bases. This CDR3 is 16 amino acids long. The V gene end was trimmed by 5 bases and the J gene end by 4 bases; junction bases not matched to a gene: 10. CDR1 is SGHTA and CDR2 is FQGNSA in the germline V gene. The CDR3 bases are TGTGCCAGCAGCCCATTAGCGGGAGCCCGGGCAGATACGCAGTATTTT. Its translation is CASSPLAGARADTQYF.

The V gene is TRBV5-1, the J gene TRBJ2-7; 10 bases match TRBD1. Germline trimming cut 0 bases from V and 7 bases from J; bases unmatched to any gene: 7. The CDR3 sequence is 15 residues long. Germline loops: CDR1 SGHRS, CDR2 YFSETQ. CDR3 amino acids: CASSLGGTGVEEQYF. The DNA for the CDR3 is TGCGCCAGCAGCTTGGGCGGGACAGGGGTGGAGGAGCAGTACTTC. The variable domain in full, completed from reference TRBV5-1 and TRBJ2-7, reads KAGVTQTPRYLIKTRGQQVTLSCSPISGHRSVSWYQQTPGQGLQFLFEYFSETQRNKGNFPGRFSGRQFSNSRSEMNVSTLELGDSALYLCASSLGGTGVEEQYFGPGTRLTVT.

The gene calls are TRBV7-9 and TRBJ1-2; D perhaps matches TRBD1 (6 bases). With 5 bases removed from V and 4 bases from J, the gap between germline ends came to 17 bases. The germline CDR1 and CDR2 sequences are SEHNR and FQNEAQ (reference sequence). This CDR3 is built from 15 residues. The CDR3 sequence is CASSPAGAQAYGYTF. Here the CDR3 DNA reads TGTGCCAGCAGCCCGGCGGGGGCGCAGGCCTATGGCTACACCTTC.